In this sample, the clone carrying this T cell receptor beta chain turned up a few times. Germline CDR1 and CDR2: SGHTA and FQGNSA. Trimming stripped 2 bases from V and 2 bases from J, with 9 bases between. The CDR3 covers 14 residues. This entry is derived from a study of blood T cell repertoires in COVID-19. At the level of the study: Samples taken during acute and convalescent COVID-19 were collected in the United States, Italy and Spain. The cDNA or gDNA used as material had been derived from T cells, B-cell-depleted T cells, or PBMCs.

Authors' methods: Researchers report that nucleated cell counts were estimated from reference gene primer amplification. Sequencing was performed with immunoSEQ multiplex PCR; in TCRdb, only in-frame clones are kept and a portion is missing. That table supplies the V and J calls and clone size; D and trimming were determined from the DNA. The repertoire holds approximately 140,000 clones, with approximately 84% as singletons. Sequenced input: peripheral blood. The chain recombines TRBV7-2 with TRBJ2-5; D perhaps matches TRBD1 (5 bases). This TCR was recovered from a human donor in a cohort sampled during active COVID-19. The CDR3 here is CASSLPGKQETQYF. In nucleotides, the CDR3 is TGTGCCAGCAGCTTACCAGGGAAGCAAGAGACCCAGTACTTC.